These 21 T cell receptor beta chains originate from one sample sequenced in a study of OX40 agonist ivuxolimab in advanced cancers. Only in-frame clones appear in the TCRdb table, and some are missing; sequencing was by immunoSEQ multiplex PCR. The sample contains 99,000 or so clones, 94% of which appear only once. Sequenced here: CD4+ or CD8+ T cells sorted from blood, sampled in a trial of the OX40 agonist ivuxolimab. The receptors were sampled from an adult with an advanced solid tumor such as melanoma, head and neck, liver or kidney cancer.

This sequence joins TRBV5-8 and TRBJ2-7; 10 positions agree with TRBD2. Per germline, CDR1 SGHTS and CDR2 YDEGEE. CDR3 length: 18 amino acids. V dropped 2 bases and J dropped 5; count of bases not matched to a gene: 16. The CDR3 nucleotides are TGTGCCAGCAGCTTCCGGGACGGAGGACTAGCGGTTTTGGACGAGCAGTACTTC. This translates into CASSFRDGGLAVLDEQYF.

This clone was observed once. The chain recombines TRBV28 with TRBJ2-7; D ambiguous. The germline V and J ends were trimmed by 6 bases and 0 bases, with 9 bases remaining between them. The CDR3 contains 13 residues. From germline, CDR1 is MDHEN and CDR2 SYDVKM. The CDR3 is CASSSTDSYEQYF. CDR3 bases: TGTGCCAGCAGCTCCACCGACTCCTACGAGCAGTACTTC.

The gene calls are TRBV9 and TRBJ1-6; 12 nucleotides line up with TRBD1. CDR1 SGDLS and CDR2 YYNGEE come from the germline V gene. V shed 0 bases, J shed 6 bases, and the junction held 10 bases outside the gene matches. The CDR3 spans 19 residues. The CDR3 here is CASSVAQGQGAKGNSPLHF. CDR3 DNA sequence: TGTGCCAGCAGCGTAGCACAGGGACAGGGGGCGAAGGGTAATTCACCCCTCCACTTT.

The chain carries TRBV2 and TRBJ2-1; 7 bases are shared with TRBD1. Germline CDR1 reads SNHLY; CDR2 reads FYNNEI. The CDR3 loop spans 14 amino acids. V shed 6 bases and J 6 bases; nucleotides not matched to a gene: 8. The CDR3 reads CASREQGSSNEQFF. CDR3 in DNA: TGTGCCAGCAGGGAACAGGGGAGCTCCAATGAGCAGTTCTTC.

The rearrangement joins TRBV7-2 to TRBJ2-3; D is undetermined. The germline V gene encodes CDR1 SGHTA and CDR2 FQGNSA. This CDR3 has 13 residues. The V gene lost 3 bases and the J gene lost 1 base, with 5 bases spanning the gap. The CDR3 sequence: CASSFQGTDTQYF. The CDR3 DNA follows: TGTGCCAGCAGCTTCCAGGGCACAGATACGCAGTATTTT.

The CDR3 DNA sequence: TGTGCCAGCAGTTACTCAGGCGCCTTCTTCACCTACGAGCAGTACTTC. Its protein is CASSYSGAFFTYEQYF. The chain employs TRBV6-5 and TRBJ2-7; D not certain. Germline V gene lookup returns CDR1 MNHEY and CDR2 SVGAGI. V lost 0 bases to trimming and J lost 2 bases, with 14 bases between them. There are 16 residues in the CDR3.

V is TRBV19 and J is TRBJ1-5, with TRBD1 matching 7 bases. V gave up 2 bases and J gave up 6 bases; unmatched junction bases: 4. CDR3 length: 14 residues. CDR1 is LNHDA and CDR2 is SQIVND in the germline V gene (reference sequence). The CDR3 sequence is CASSIRQGGQPQHF. As DNA, the CDR3 is TGTGCCAGTAGTATACGACAGGGCGGTCAGCCCCAGCATTTT.

The chain recombines TRBV4-2 with TRBJ2-1; D is perhaps TRBD2 (5 bases). V was pared by 0 bases and J by 9 bases, with 15 bases between. The length of the CDR3 is 15 residues. Germline CDR1 reads LGHNA; CDR2 reads YNFKEQ. DNA for the CDR3: TGTGCCAGCAGCCAAGAGCGCGGACTCTGGGTTGAGCAGTTCTTC. Its translation: CASSQERGLWVEQFF.

V is TRBV10-3 and J is TRBJ1-5, with TRBD1 matching over 8 bases. Germline V gene sequence: CDR1 ENHRY, CDR2 SYGVKD. Trimming removed 3 bases from V and 2 bases from J; junction bases left unmatched: 3. CDR3 length equals 15 residues. This CDR3 reads CAISEQDRGNQPQHF. In DNA, the CDR3 is TGTGCCATCAGTGAACAGGACAGGGGCAATCAGCCCCAGCATTTT.

The chain recombines TRBV2 with TRBJ1-1; D unresolved. Trimming stripped 8 bases from V and 6 bases from J, with 7 bases between. This CDR3 region has 10 residues. Per the germline V gene, CDR1 is SNHLY and CDR2 is FYNNEI. The CDR3 loop is CASWKSEAFF. The CDR3 DNA is TGTGCCAGCTGGAAGTCTGAAGCTTTCTTT.

This rearrangement joins TRBV14 to TRBJ2-1, with 11 bases identical to TRBD2. V trimming: 5 bases; J trimming: 3 bases; junction bases outside the gene matches: 9. The CDR3 is 17 amino acids. Germline V CDR1 and CDR2: SGHDN, FVKESK. The CDR3 loop is CASSFRPLAGGYNEQFF. The CDR3 DNA reads as TGTGCCAGCAGCTTCCGCCCCCTAGCGGGGGGCTACAATGAGCAGTTCTTC. The entire variable domain, with the rest obtained from reference TRBV14 and TRBJ2-1, is as follows: EAGVTQFPSHSVIEKGQTVTLRCDPISGHDNLYWYRRVMGKEIKFLLHFVKESKQDESGMPNNRFLAERTGGTYSTLKVQPAELEDSGVYFCASSFRPLAGGYNEQFFGPGTRLTVL.

J is TRBJ2-6 and V is TRBV19; D is possibly TRBD1 (5 bases). Trimming left V 7 bases short and J 2 bases short, with 12 bases between. CDR1 is LNHDA and CDR2 is SQIVND in the germline V gene (reference sequence). This CDR3 comprises 15 residues. CDR3 protein: CASIPGSAGANVLTF. CDR3 DNA: TGTGCCAGTATCCCAGGGTCCGCTGGGGCCAACGTCCTGACTTTC.

V gene TRBV9 combines with J gene TRBJ1-3; no reliable D call. Germline V gene lookup returns CDR1 SGDLS and CDR2 YYNGEE. V dropped 2 bases and J dropped 2 bases, with 11 bases sitting between them. This CDR3 spans 15 amino acids. CDR3 DNA sequence: TGTGCCAGCAGCGTTGGCAGTCTCCCTGGAAACACCATATATTTT. It codes for CASSVGSLPGNTIYF.

J is TRBJ2-1 and V is TRBV9, with D unresolved. V was pared by 0 bases and J by 8 bases, with 9 bases between. CDR1 is SGDLS and CDR2 is YYNGEE in the germline V gene. The CDR3 extends over 13 amino acids. The CDR3 region is CASSVGFRDEQFF. CDR3 nucleotide sequence: TGTGCCAGCAGCGTAGGATTCCGGGATGAGCAGTTCTTC. Combining the CDR3 with reference TRBV9 and TRBJ2-1 gives the whole variable domain DSGVTQTPKHLITATGQRVTLRCSPRSGDLSVYWYQQSLDQGLQFLIQYYNGEERAKGNILERFSAQQFPDLHSELNLSSLELGDSALYFCASSVGFRDEQFFGPGTRLTVL.

The V call is TRBV9, the J call TRBJ2-1; 9 nucleotides line up with TRBD1. V dropped 4 bases and J dropped 4; count of bases not matched to a gene: 6. CDR3 length: 15 residues. Per the germline V gene, CDR1 is SGDLS and CDR2 is YYNGEE. CDR3 loop: CASSPDRGGYNEQFF. The CDR3 DNA is TGTGCCAGCAGCCCGGACAGGGGAGGATACAATGAGCAGTTCTTC.

The gene calls are TRBV7-6 and TRBJ2-5; tentatively, D is TRBD1 (5 bases). The CDR3 is 15 residues long. From germline, CDR1 is SGHVS and CDR2 FNYEAQ. V dropped 3 bases and J dropped 5 bases, with 16 bases sitting between them. CDR3 in amino acids: CASSLNQGLGETQYF. The CDR3 bases are TGTGCCAGCAGCTTGAACCAGGGTTTGGGGGAGACCCAGTACTTC. Full variable domain (remainder filled in from reference TRBV7-6 and TRBJ2-5): GAGVSQSPRYKVTKRGQDVALRCDPISGHVSLYWYRQALGQGPEFLTYFNYEAQQDKSGLPNDRFSAERPEGSISTLTIQRTEQRDSAMYRCASSLNQGLGETQYFGPGTRLLVL.

This clone was detected once. The chain carries TRBV6-4 and TRBJ2-3, with D possibly being TRBD2 (7 bases). Germline-derived CDR1 and CDR2 are MRHNA and SNTAGT. The V end lost 3 bases, the J end lost 3 bases, and 13 bases lay between the germline ends. The CDR3 totals 15 residues. The CDR3 is CASSDRGARTDTQYF. As DNA, the CDR3 is TGTGCCAGCAGTGATCGGGGGGCCAGAACAGATACGCAGTATTTT.

The chain is built from TRBV21-1 and TRBJ2-7. TRBV21-1 is a pseudogene segment. The CDR3 runs 17 residues. The CDR3 here is CASSGTDQRATVDEQYF. CDR3 DNA: TGTGCCAGCAGCGGAACCGACCAAAGGGCTACGGTGGACGAGCAGTACTTC.

This clone has a single count. V is TRBV7-2 and J is TRBJ2-7; weak D call: TRBD1 (5 bases). The CDR3 spans 12 residues. CDR1 SGHTA and CDR2 FQGNSA come from the germline V gene. The V end lost 8 bases, the J end lost 4 bases, and 12 bases lay between the germline ends. This CDR3 reads CASGAPGYEQYF. The CDR3 nucleotides read TGTGCCAGCGGGGCCCCAGGGTACGAGCAGTACTTC.

V is TRBV19 and J is TRBJ1-5, with TRBD1 identical over 10 bases. The CDR3 runs 17 residues. J gave up 7 bases and V 4 bases, and 13 bases lay outside the gene matches. Germline CDR1 and CDR2: LNHDA and SQIVND (reference sequence). CDR3 DNA: TGTGCCAGTAGTAACAGAGCGACAGGGGGCGCCGGCCAGCCCCAGCATTTT. As protein: CASSNRATGGAGQPQHF. The full variable domain, rest sourced from reference TRBV19 and TRBJ1-5, is DGGITQSPKYLFRKEGQNVTLSCEQNLNHDAMYWYRQDPGQGLRLIYYSQIVNDFQKGDIAEGYSVSREKKESFPLTVTSAQKNPTAFYLCASSNRATGGAGQPQHFGDGTRLSIL.

The gene calls are TRBV5-6 and TRBJ1-2, with 7 nucleotides matching TRBD1. This CDR3 region has 14 residues. In germline, CDR1 is SGHDT, CDR2 YYEEEE. The trim removed 1 base at V and 4 bases at J, leaving 4 bases unmatched. The CDR3 loop reads CASSLTGEPYGYTF. CDR3 nucleotides: TGTGCCAGCAGCTTGACAGGGGAGCCCTATGGCTACACCTTC.